The TCR beta chain described here comes from a study of blood T cell repertoires in COVID-19. Whole-study context: Italy, Spain and the United States were the sources of the convalescent and acute COVID-19 samples.

Produced via immunoSEQ multiplex PCR; TCRdb's table is partial and in-frame only. The sample has roughly 130,000 clones, over 75% seen once. This clone was recorded once. The CDR3 contains 16 residues. The germline CDR1 and CDR2 sequences are MNHNS and SASEGT. Trimming cost V 2 bases and J 1 base; bases outside gene matches: 7. The chain employs TRBV6-1 and TRBJ1-1, with TRBD1 matching 7 bases. The sequenced material came from peripheral blood. The TCR was taken from a man aged 40-55 years with active or convalescent COVID-19. As DNA, the CDR3 is TGTGCCAGCAGTGAATCTCTAGGGGGCGGGAACACTGAAGCTTTCTTT. Amino acids: CASSESLGGGNTEAFF.